What follows is one T cell receptor (beta chain) and its context. Repertoires were generated with immunoSEQ multiplex PCR, while TCRdb's copy carries only in-frame clones and drops some. The table records some 120,000 clones, almost 85% of them present only once. The entry originates in a study of blood T cell repertoires in COVID-19. About the study: Donors in the United States, Italy and Spain gave samples during acute or convalescent COVID-19. T cells, B-cell-depleted T cells, or PBMCs supplied cDNA or gDNA.

Trimming stripped 3 bases from V and 4 bases from J, with 13 bases between. The CDR3 spans 15 residues. The germline V gene encodes CDR1 SGHRS and CDR2 YFSETQ. The V call is TRBV5-1, the J call TRBJ2-2; D call uncertain. This TCR was recovered from a human donor in a cohort sampled during active COVID-19. The material sequenced was peripheral blood. CDR3 nucleotide sequence: TGCGCCAGCAGCTCCGGCAGGATCGTCACCGGGGAGCTGTTTTTT. This sequence encodes CASSSGRIVTGELFF.